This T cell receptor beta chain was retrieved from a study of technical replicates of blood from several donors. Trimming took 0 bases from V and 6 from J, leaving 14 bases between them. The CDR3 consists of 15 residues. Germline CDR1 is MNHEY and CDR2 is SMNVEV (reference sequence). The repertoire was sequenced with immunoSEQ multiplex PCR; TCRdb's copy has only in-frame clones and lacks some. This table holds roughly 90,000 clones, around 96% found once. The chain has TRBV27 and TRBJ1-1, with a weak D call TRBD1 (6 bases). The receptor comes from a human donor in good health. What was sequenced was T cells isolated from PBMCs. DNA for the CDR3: TGTGCCAGCAGTTTATCGCGGTCAGGGGCCCCTGAAGCTTTCTTT. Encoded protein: CASSLSRSGAPEAFF.